This T cell receptor (beta chain) emerged from a study of T-cell reconstitution after alpha-beta-depleted transplantation in children. The germline gives CDR1 ENHRY, CDR2 SYGVKD. The CDR3 has 15 residues. In the case of this clonotype: The junction does not match germline at one end; this may be a read error.

As it was prepared, the TCRbeta library received unique molecular identifiers. TCRdb re-analysed the PCR reads in MiXCR, keeping a single row per CDR3 protein. Among some 600,000 distinct CDR3 sequences listed, 16% were seen once. This sequence joins TRBV10-3 and TRBJ2-2; D gene unclear. This TCR came from a human donor who donated a stem cell graft to a child with acute myeloid leukemia. The input for sequencing was PBMCs from the stem cell graft donor, taken from the stem cell graft. For the CDR3, the DNA is TGTGCCGTCAGTGAAGGGCCCGGAACCACCGGGGAGCTGTTTTTT. Its protein product is CAVSEGPGTTGELFF.